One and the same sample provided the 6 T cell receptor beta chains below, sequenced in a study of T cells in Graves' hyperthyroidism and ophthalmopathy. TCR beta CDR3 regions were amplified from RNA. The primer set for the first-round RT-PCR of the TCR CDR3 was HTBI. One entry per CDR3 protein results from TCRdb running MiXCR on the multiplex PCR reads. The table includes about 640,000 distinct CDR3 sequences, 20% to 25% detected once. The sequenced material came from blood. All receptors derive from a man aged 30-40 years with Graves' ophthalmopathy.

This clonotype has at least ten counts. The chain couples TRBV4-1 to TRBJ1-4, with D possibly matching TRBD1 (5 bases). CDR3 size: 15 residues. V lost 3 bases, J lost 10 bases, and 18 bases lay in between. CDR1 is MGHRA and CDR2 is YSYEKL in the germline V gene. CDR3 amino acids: CASSHPDTGGGKLFF. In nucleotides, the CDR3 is TGCGCCAGCAGCCATCCTGACACGGGGGGGGGAAAACTGTTTTTT.

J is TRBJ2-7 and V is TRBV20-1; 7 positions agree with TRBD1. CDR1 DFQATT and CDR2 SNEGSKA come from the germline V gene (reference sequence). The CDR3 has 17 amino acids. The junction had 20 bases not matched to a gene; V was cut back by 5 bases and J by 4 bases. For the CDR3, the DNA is TGCAGTGCTCACAAATCGATCCGGGACAGACTTGCATACGAGCAGTACTTC. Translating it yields CSAHKSIRDRLAYEQYF.

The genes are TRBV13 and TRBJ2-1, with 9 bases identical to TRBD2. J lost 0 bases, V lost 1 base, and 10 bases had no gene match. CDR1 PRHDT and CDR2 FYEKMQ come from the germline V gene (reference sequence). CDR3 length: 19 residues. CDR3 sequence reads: CASSLVASGDQSSYNEQFF. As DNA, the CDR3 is TGTGCCAGCAGCTTAGTGGCTAGCGGGGACCAAAGCTCCTACAATGAGCAGTTCTTC.

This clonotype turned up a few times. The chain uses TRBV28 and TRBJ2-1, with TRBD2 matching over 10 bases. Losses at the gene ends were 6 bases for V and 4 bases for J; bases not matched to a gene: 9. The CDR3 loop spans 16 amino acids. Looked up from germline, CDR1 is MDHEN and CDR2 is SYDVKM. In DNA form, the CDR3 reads TGTGCCAGCAGGGAAATAAGGACTAGCGGTTACAATGAGCAGTTCTTC. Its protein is CASREIRTSGYNEQFF.

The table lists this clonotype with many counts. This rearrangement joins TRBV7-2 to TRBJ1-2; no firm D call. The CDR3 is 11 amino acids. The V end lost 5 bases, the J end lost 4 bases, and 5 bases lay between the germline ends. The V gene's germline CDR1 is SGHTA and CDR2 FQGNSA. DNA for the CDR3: TGTGCCAGCAGCCCCAGCTATGGCTACACCTTC. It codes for CASSPSYGYTF.

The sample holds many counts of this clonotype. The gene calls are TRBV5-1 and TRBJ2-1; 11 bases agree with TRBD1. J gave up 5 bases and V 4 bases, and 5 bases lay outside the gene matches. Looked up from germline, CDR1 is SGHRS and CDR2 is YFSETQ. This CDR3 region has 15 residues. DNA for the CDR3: TGCGCCAGCAGCCCCGGACAGGGGGCCCACAATGAGCAGTTCTTC. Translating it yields CASSPGQGAHNEQFF.